These 11 T cell receptor beta chains originate from one sample sequenced in a study of T cell repertoires in aging, cancer and after chemotherapy. Peripheral blood genomic DNA, not sorted cells or RNA, was the template. TRB rearrangements spanning V, D and J were amplified using mixed TRB-A/B primers. Each CDR3 protein gets one entry after TCRdb re-called the multiplex PCR reads with MiXCR. The table lists about 8,500 distinct CDR3 sequences, over 40% of them singletons. Sample: blood. The receptor source for this set is a human donor with a solid tumor.

With regard to this clonotype: A read error may produce the germline difference seen at one junction end. The chain joins TRBV6-1 to TRBJ2-3, with a tentative D call TRBD2 (5 bases). Germline V lookup: CDR1 MNHNS, CDR2 SASEGT. The CDR3 has 14 residues. The CDR3 loop is CAISEDEEVDTQYF. The CDR3 nucleotides read TGTGCCATCAGTGAGGACGAGGAGGTAGATACGCAGTATTTT.

This clonotype is classed as medium-sized. This chain joins TRBV29-1 and TRBJ1-2, with D tentatively TRBD1 (6 bases). Deletions cut 3 bases from V and 4 bases from J, with 15 bases between. Germline V CDR1 and CDR2: SQVTM, ANQGSEA. The CDR3 length is 14 residues. The CDR3 coding sequence is TGCAGCGTTGATGGGCAGGGGTACCCCTATGGCTACACCTTC. This translates into CSVDGQGYPYGYTF.

By sample fraction, this clonotype is medium-sized. The rearrangement links TRBV29-1 to TRBJ2-1, with 10 bases that match TRBD2. From germline, CDR1 is SQVTM and CDR2 ANQGSEA. CDR3 length equals 17 residues. Unmatched junction bases numbered 10, after V lost 4 bases and J lost 1 base. CDR3 amino acids: CSVVPSGRRISYNEQFF. CDR3 nucleotide sequence: TGCAGCGTTGTTCCTAGCGGGAGAAGGATTTCCTACAATGAGCAGTTCTTC.

The chain links TRBV5-5 to TRBJ2-5; D is possibly TRBD2 (6 bases). The CDR3 is 16 residues long. Looked up from germline, CDR1 is SGHKS and CDR2 is YYEKEE (reference sequence). The V end was cut by 0 bases, the J end by 2 bases, with 14 bases between. The CDR3 sequence: CASSLGTTYLQETQYF. CDR3 nucleotide sequence: TGTGCCAGCAGCTTGGGGACTACCTATCTTCAAGAGACCCAGTACTTC.

A few counts support this clonotype. The chain employs TRBV6-1 and TRBJ1-4, with D possibly matching TRBD1 (5 bases). The CDR3 extends over 13 amino acids. Germline V gives CDR1 MNHNS, CDR2 SASEGT. V was clipped by 8 bases and J by 3 bases, with 10 bases between them. The CDR3 region is CASGAASNEKLFF. CDR3 coding DNA: TGTGCCAGCGGGGCAGCCTCTAATGAAAAACTGTTTTTT.

A few counts support this clonotype. The chain recombines TRBV6-1 with TRBJ2-1; unclear D gene. The germline V and J ends were trimmed by 2 bases and 6 bases, with 17 bases remaining between them. The germline gives CDR1 MNHNS, CDR2 SASEGT. The length of the CDR3 is 16 residues. CDR3 coding DNA: TGTGCCAGCAGTGAAAACAGTGACATGAGGTTCAATGAGCAGTTCTTC. Translated: CASSENSDMRFNEQFF.

This clonotype was seen just once. One end of the junction varies from germline; a read error may be responsible. The chain uses TRBV6-5 and TRBJ1-2; 7 bases are shared with TRBD1. The CDR3 runs 14 residues. Germline-derived CDR1 and CDR2 are MNHEY and SVGAGI. This CDR3 is CASSYSTGAGGSTF. CDR3 in DNA: TGTGCCAGCAGTTACTCCACAGGGGCCGGAGGCTCCACCTTC.

This rearrangement joins TRBV6-5 to TRBJ1-5, with TRBD1 matching 7 bases. J was trimmed by 5 bases and V by 7 bases; bases with no gene match: 8. The length of the CDR3 is 14 residues. Germline V gene lookup returns CDR1 MNHEY and CDR2 SVGAGI. CDR3 amino acids: CASTGQAKDQPQHF. The CDR3 DNA reads TGTGCCAGCACCGGACAGGCCAAGGATCAGCCCCAGCATTTT.

This clonotype turned up a few times. This chain joins TRBV11-3 and TRBJ2-7; D is undetermined. This CDR3 is built from 13 residues. The V end lost 2 bases, the J end lost 1 base, and 6 bases lay between the germline ends. Per germline, CDR1 SGHNT and CDR2 YENEEA. DNA of the CDR3: TGTGCCAGCAGCTTAAGGGTGTCCTACGAGCAGTACTTC. The encoded protein is CASSLRVSYEQYF. The full variable domain, with the rest looked up from reference TRBV11-3 and TRBJ2-7, is EAGVVQSPRYKIIEKKQPVAFWCNPISGHNTLYWYLQNLGQGPELLIRYENEEAVDDSQLPKDRFSAERLKGVDSTLKIQPAELGDSAVYLCASSLRVSYEQYFGPGTRLTVT.

This rearrangement joins TRBV6-5 to TRBJ2-3, with D tentatively TRBD2 (6 bases). The CDR3 spans 15 residues. Looked up from germline, CDR1 is MNHEY and CDR2 is SVGAGI. With 6 bases removed from V and 3 bases from J, the gap between germline ends came to 16 bases. The CDR3 here is CASRWLGGRTDTQYF. DNA for the CDR3: TGTGCCAGCAGATGGTTGGGAGGACGGACAGATACGCAGTATTTT.

The rearrangement joins TRBV12-3 or TRBV12-4 to TRBJ1-1; 7 nucleotides align to TRBD1. This CDR3 comprises 14 residues. V trimming: 7 bases; J trimming: 1 base; junction bases outside the gene matches: 6. This CDR3 is CASITGQSNTEAFF. CDR3 nucleotide sequence: TGTGCCAGCATAACGGGACAGTCGAACACTGAAGCTTTCTTT.